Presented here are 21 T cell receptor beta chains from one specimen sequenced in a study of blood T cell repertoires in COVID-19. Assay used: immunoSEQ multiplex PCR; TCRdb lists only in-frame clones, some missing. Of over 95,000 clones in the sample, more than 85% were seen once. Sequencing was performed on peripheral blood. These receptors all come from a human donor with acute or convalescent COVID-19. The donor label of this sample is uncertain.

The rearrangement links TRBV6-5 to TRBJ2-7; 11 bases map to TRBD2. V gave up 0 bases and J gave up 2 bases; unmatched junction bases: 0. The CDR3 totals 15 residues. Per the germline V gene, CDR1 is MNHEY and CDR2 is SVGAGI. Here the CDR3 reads CASSYSLAGAYEQYF. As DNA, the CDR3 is TGTGCCAGCAGTTACTCACTAGCGGGAGCCTACGAGCAGTACTTC.

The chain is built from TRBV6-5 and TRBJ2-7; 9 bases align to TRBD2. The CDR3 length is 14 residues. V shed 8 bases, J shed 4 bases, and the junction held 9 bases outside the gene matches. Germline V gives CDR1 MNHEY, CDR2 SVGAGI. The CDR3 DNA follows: TGTGCCAGCTCACAGGGTAGCGGGGGATACGAGCAGTACTTC. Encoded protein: CASSQGSGGYEQYF.

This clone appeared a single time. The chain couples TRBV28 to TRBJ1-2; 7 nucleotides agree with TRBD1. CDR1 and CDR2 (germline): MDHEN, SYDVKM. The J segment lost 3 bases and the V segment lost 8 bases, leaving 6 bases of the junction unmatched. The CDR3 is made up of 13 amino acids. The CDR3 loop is CASLRGGDYGYTF. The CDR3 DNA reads TGTGCCAGCCTTAGAGGGGGCGACTATGGCTACACCTTC.

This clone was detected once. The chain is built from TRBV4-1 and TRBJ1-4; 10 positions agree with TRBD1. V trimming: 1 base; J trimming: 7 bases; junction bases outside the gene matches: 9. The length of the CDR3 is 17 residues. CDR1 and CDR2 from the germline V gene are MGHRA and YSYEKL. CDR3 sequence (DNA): TGCGCCAGCAGCCAAGCTTATCTTCGGGACAGGGGTGAAAAACTGTTTTTT. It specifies CASSQAYLRDRGEKLFF.

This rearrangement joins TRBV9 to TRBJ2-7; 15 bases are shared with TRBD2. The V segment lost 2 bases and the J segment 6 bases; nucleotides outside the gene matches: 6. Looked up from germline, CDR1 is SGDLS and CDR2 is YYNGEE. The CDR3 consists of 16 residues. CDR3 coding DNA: TGTGCCAGCAGCGTCCCGGGACTAGCGGGAGGACTCGAGCAGTACTTC. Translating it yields CASSVPGLAGGLEQYF.

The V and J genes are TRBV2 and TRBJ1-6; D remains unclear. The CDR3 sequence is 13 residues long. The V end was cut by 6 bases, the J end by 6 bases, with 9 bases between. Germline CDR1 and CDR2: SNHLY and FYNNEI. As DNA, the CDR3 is TGTGCCAGCAGCCCGAGAGCTAATTCACCCCTCCACTTT. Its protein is CASSPRANSPLHF.

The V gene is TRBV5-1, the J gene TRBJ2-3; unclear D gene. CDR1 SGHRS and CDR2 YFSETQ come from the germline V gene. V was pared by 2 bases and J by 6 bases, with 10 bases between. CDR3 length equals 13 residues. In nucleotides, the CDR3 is TGCGCCAGCAGCTTATCGTGGGCGGATACGCAGTATTTT. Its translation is CASSLSWADTQYF.

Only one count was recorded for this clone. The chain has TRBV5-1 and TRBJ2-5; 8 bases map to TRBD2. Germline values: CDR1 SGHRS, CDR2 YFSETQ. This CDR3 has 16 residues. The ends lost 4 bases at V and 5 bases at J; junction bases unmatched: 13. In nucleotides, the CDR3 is TGCGCCAGCAGCCGGGCCCCGGGAGGGCTAGGGGAGACCCAGTACTTC. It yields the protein CASSRAPGGLGETQYF.

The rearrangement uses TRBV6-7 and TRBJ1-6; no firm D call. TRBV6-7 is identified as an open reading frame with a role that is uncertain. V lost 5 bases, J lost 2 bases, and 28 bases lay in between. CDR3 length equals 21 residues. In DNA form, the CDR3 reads TGTGCCAGCAGTACCGACAAGGGAGGCTCCCTACAAAGGCCCTATAATTCACCCCTCCACTTT. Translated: CASSTDKGGSLQRPYNSPLHF.

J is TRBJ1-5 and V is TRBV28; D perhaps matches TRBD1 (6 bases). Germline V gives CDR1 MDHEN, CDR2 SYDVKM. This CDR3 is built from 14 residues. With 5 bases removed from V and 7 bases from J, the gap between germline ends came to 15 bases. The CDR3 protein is CASSLEQGGQPQHF. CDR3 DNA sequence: TGTGCCAGCAGTCTTGAACAGGGCGGGCAGCCCCAGCATTTT.

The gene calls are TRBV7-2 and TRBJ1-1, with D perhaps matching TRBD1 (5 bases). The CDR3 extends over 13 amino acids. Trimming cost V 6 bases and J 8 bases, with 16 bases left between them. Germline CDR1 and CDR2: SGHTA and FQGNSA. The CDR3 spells CASSPGGDGEAFF. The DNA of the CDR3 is TGTGCCAGCAGTCCCGGGGGAGACGGCGAAGCTTTCTTT. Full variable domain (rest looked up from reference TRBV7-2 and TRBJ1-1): GAGVSQSPSNKVTEKGKDVELRCDPISGHTALYWYRQSLGQGLEFLIYFQGNSAPDKSGLPSDRFSAERTGGSVSTLTIQRTQQEDSAVYLCASSPGGDGEAFFGQGTRLTVV.

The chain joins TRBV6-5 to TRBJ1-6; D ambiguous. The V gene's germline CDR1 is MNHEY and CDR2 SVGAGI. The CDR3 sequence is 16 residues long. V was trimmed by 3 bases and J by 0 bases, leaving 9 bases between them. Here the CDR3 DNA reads TGTGCCAGCAGTTATGAGGTTCGCTCCTATAATTCACCCCTCCACTTT. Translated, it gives CASSYEVRSYNSPLHF.

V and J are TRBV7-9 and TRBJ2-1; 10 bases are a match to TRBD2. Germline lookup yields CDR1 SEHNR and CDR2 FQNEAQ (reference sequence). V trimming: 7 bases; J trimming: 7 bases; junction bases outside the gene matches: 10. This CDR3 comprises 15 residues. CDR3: CASIKRGGLTNEQFF. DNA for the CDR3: TGTGCCAGCATTAAGCGGGGGGGCTTGACAAATGAGCAGTTCTTC.

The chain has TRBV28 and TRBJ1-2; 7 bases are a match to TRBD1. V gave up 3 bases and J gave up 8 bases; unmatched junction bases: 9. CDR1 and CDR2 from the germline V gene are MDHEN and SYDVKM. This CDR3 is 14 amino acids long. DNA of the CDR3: TGTGCCAGCAGTTTGGAGGGGGCGCAACGAGGCTACACCTTC. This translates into CASSLEGAQRGYTF.

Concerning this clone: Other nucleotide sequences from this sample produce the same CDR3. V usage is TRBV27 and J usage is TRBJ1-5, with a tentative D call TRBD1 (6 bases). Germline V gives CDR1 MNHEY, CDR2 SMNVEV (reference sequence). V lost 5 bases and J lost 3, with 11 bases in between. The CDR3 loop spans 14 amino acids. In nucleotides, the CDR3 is TGTGCCAGCAGTCTTCAGGGGTCCAATCAGCCCCAGCATTTT. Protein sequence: CASSLQGSNQPQHF.

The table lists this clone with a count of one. The CDR3, as DNA: TGTGCCAGCAGTTTATCCCTAGCGGGCCGAAAGGGACAGTTCTTC. It is translated as CASSLSLAGRKGQFF. The rearrangement joins TRBV28 to TRBJ2-1; 8 bases map to TRBD2. V gave up 1 base and J gave up 13 bases; unmatched junction bases: 12. Germline values: CDR1 MDHEN, CDR2 SYDVKM. CDR3 size: 15 residues. Based on the CDR3 plus reference TRBV28 and TRBJ2-1, the full variable domain is DVKVTQSSRYLVKRTGEKVFLECVQDMDHENMFWYRQDPGLGLRLIYFSYDVKMKEKGDIPEGYSVSREKKERFSLILESASTNQTSMYLCASSLSLAGRKGQFFGPGTRLTVL.

The CDR3 spells CASSLLQGGYNSPLHF. In DNA, the CDR3 is TGTGCCAGCAGCCTACTACAGGGCGGTTATAATTCACCCCTCCACTTT. The chain links TRBV7-2 to TRBJ1-6; possible D gene TRBD1, 6 bases. The CDR3 has 16 amino acids. Germline CDR1 and CDR2: SGHTA and FQGNSA. With 5 bases removed from V and 4 bases from J, the gap between germline ends came to 15 bases.

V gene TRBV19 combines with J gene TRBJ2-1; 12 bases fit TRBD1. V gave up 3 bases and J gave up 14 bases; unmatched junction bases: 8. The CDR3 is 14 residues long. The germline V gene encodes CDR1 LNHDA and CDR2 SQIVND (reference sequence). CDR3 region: CASSILGQGARKFF. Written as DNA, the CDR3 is TGTGCCAGTAGTATTTTGGGACAGGGGGCTCGTAAGTTCTTC.

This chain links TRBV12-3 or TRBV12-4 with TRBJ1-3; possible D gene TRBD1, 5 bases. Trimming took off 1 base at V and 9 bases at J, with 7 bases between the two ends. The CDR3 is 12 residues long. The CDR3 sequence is CASSLGTSTIYF. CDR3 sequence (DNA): TGTGCCAGCAGTTTAGGGACATCCACCATATATTTT.

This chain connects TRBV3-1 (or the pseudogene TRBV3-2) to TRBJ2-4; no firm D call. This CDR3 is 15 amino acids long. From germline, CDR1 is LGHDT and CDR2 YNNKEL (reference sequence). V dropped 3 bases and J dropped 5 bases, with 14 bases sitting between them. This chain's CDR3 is CASSQLGAVENIQYF. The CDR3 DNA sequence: TGTGCCAGCAGCCAGTTGGGTGCGGTCGAAAACATTCAGTACTTC.

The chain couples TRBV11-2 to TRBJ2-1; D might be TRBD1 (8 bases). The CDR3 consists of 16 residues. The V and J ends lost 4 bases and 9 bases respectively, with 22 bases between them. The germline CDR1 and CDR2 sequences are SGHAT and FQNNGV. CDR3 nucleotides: TGTGCCAGCAGCTACCTACAGGGGGGGGCCGTAGGTGAGCAGTTCTTC. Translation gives CASSYLQGGAVGEQFF.